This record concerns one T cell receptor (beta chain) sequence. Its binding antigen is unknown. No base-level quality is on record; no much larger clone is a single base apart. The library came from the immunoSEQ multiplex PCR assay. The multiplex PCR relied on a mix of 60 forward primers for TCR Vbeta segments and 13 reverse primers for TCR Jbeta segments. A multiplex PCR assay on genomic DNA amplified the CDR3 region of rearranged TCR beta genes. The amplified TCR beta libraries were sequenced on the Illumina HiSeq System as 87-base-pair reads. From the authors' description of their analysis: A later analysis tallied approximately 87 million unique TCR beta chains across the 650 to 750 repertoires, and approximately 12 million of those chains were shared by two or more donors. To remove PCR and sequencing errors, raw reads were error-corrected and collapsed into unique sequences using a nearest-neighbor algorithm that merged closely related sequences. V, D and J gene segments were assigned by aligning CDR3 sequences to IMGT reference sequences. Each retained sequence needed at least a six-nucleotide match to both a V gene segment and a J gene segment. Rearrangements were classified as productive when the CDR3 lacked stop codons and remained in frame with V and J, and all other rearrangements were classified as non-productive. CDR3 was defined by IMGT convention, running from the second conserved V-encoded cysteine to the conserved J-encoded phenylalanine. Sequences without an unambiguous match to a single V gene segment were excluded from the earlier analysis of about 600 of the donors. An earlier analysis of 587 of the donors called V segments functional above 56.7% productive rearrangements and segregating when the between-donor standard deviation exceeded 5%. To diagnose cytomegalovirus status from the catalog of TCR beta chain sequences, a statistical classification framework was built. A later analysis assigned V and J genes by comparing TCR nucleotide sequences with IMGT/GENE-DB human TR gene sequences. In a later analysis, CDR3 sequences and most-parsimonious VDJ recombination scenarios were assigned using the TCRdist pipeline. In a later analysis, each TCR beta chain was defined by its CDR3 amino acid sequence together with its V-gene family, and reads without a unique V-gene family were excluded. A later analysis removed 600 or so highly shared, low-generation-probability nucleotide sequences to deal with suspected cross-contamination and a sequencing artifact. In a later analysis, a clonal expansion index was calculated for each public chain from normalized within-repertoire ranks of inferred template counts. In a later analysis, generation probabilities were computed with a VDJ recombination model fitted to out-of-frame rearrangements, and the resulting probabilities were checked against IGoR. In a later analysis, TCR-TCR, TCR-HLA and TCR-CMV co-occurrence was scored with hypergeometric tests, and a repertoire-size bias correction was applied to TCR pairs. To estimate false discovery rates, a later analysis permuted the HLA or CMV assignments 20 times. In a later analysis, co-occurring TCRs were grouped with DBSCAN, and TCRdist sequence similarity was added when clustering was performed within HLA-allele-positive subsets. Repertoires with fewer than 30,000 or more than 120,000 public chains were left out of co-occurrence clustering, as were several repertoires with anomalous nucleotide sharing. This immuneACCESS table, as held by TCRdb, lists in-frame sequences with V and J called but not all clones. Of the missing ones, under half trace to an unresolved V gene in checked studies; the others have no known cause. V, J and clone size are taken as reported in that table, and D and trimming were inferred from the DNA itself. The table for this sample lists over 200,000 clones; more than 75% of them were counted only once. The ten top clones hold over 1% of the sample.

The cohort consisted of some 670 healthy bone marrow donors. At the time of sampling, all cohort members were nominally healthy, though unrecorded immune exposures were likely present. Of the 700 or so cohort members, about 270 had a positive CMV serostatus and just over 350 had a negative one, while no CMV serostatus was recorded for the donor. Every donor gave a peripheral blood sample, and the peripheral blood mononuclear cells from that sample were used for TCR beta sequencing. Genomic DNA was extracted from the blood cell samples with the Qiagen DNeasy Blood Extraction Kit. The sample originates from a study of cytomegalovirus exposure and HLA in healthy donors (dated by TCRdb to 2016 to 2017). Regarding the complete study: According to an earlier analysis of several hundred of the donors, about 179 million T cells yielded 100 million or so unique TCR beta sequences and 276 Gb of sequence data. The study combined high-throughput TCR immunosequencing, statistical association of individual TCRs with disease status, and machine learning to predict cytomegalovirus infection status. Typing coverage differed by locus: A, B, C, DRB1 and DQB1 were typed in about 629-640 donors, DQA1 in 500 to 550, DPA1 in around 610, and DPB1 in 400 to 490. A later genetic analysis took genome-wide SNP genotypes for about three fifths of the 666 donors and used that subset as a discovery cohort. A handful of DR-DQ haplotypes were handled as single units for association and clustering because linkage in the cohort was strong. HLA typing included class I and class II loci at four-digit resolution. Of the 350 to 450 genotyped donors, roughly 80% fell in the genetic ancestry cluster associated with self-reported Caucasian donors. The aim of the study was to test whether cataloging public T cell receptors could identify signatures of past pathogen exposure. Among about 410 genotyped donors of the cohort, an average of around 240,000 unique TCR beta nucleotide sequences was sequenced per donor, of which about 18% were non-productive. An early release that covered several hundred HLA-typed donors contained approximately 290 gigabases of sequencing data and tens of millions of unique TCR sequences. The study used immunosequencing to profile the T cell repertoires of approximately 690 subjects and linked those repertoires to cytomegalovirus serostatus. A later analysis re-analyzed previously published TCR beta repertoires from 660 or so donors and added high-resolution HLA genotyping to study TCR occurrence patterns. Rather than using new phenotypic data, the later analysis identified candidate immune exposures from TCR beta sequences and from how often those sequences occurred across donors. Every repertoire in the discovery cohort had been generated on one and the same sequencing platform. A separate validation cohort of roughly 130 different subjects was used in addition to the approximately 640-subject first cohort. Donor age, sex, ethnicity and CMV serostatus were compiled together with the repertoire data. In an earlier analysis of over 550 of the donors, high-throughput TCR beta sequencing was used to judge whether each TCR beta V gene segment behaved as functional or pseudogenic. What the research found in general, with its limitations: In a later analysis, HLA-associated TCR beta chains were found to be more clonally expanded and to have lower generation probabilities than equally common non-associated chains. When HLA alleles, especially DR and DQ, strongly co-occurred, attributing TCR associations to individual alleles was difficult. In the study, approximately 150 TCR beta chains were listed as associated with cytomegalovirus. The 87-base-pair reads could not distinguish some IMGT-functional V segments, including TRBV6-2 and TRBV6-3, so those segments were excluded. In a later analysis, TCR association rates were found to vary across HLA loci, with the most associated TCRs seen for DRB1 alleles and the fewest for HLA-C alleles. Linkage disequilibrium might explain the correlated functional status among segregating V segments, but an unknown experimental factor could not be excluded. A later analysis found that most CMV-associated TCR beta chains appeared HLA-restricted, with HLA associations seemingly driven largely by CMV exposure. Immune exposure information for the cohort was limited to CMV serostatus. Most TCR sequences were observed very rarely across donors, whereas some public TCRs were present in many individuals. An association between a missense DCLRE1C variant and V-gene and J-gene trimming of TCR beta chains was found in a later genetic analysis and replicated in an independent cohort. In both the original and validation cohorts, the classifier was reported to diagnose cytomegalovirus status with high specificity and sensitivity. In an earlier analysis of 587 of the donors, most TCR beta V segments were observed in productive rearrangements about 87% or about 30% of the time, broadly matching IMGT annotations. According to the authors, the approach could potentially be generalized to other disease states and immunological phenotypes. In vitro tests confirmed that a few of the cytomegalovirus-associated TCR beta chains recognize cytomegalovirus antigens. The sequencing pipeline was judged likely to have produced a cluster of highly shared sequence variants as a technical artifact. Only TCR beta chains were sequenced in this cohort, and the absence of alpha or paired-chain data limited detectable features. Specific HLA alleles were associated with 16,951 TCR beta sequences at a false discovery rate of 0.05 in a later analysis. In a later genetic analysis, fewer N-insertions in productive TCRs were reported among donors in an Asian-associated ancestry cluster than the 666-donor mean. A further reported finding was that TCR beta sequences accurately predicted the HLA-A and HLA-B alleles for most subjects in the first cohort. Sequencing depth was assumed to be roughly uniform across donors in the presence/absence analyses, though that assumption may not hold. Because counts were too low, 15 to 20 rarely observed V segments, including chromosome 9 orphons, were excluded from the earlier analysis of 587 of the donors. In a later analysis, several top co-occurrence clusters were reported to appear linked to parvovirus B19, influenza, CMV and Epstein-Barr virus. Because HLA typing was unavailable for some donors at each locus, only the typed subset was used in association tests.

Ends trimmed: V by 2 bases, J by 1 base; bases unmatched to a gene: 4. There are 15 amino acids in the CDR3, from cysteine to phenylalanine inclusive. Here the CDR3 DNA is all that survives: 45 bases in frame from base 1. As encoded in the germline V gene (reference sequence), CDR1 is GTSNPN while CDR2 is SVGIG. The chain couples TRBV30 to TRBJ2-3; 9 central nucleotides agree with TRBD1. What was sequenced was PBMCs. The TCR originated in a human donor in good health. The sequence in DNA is TGTGCCTGGAGTACTCGGACAGGGGGCACAGATACGCAGTATTTT. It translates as CAWSTRTGGTDTQYF. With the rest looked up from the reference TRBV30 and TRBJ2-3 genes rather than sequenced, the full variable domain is SQTIHQWPATLVQPVGSPLSLECTVEGTSNPNLYWYRQAAGRGLQLLFYSVGIGQISSEVPQNLSASRPQDRQFILSSKKLLLSDSGFYLCAWSTRTGGTDTQYFGPGTRLTVL.